The following is a T cell receptor beta chain sequence with its context. This clonotype was observed a few times. Its specific antigen is unknown. The record has no base qualities; no much larger clone is one base away. Libraries were built with 5' RACE. For sequencing, an Illumina HiSeq 2000 was employed. A universal primer binding site was introduced by template switching, and a unique molecular identifier was present in the final cDNA, enabling accurate counting of TCR cDNA molecules. Specific primers in the conserved constant-segment region were used to synthesize first-strand cDNA for the TCR alpha and beta chains. To control for contamination, each cDNA library was double barcoded with a SMART-Mk sample barcode plus Illumina barcodes. TruSeq adapter sequences and Illumina sample barcodes were added in two successive PCR steps. Sequencing of the TCR alpha and beta cDNA libraries was done on the Illumina HiSeq platform using custom primers. Under the source paper's analysis protocol: Raw reads were processed with MiGEC to extract unique molecular identifiers, and MiXCR was used to determine CDR3 positions. Recombination models were inferred per individual with the repgenHMM and IGoR tools using an EM algorithm. Shared clonotypes were analyzed with the tcR package in R, and sharing was normalized by the product of cloneset sizes. To study raw recombination without the effects of thymic and clonal selection, out-of-frame nonproductive sequences were analyzed. In TCRdb, the public reads were trimmed at Q25 with fastp and aligned with MiXCR, with productive beta chains retained. Entries that share a CDR3 protein sequence are merged under the most common genes and DNA. TCRdb's processing, not the authors', yielded these V and J calls. The sample profile shows about 700,000 distinct CDR3 sequences; around 6.1% of them were found once. Roughly 1.8% of the sample goes to the ten largest clones.

The CDR3 goes from the cysteine to the phenylalanine over 14 residues. Left in the record is the CDR3 DNA by itself, 42 bases read in frame from the first base. CDR1 and CDR2 are drawn from the germline V gene: SGHRS, YFSETQ. Ends trimmed: V by 5 bases, J by 8 bases; bases unmatched to a gene: 7. Only healthy Caucasian donors were included. Three unrelated non-twin adults were also sequenced: a male aged 18 to 30, a male aged 50 to 59 and a female aged 50 to 59. Miltenyi CD45RO+ enrichment and human naive T-cell isolation kits were used to isolate memory (CD45RO+) and naive T cells from PBMC. The data belong to a study of identical twins (dated by TCRdb to about 2016). About the full investigation: To test whether fetal clonotypes persist, the study used deep sequencing on TCR alpha and beta repertoires from monozygotic twins, unrelated adults of various ages, and cord blood. Replicate twin experiments were performed at different times using different library preparation protocols to rule out contamination. The paper as a whole reports these results and caveats: The excess sharing between twins in beta out-of-frame sequences was weaker because fewer shared sequences reduced the signal-to-noise ratio. Compared with coincidental sharing between unrelated individuals, an excess of low generation-probability sequences was observed among out-of-frame TCR alpha sequences shared between twins. Invariant T cells such as MAIT and iNKT could partly confound zero-insertion analyses, though diverse VJ usage argued against this for most clonotypes. Because the same donors could not be followed over many years, the conclusions relied on cross-sectional statistical analysis. Abundant cord blood beta clonotypes had fewer insertions, young adult naive repertoires showed a similar but weaker trend, and memory repertoires showed no such trend. In monozygotic twins, recombination models systematically underestimated out-of-frame TCR alpha sharing, but the models matched the sharing seen between unrelated individuals.

The sequencing input was naive T cells sorted from blood. This sample's cell subset or site label indicates: cells isolated with a human naive T-cell isolation kit. The sequence was collected from a man between 18 and 29 years old in good health. This receptor chain uses TRBV5-1 and TRBJ2-1, and TRBD2 matches 10 of the central bases. At the DNA level, the sequence is TGCGCCAGCAGGCCAACTAGCGGGACCTATGAGCAGTTCTTC. It specifies CASRPTSGTYEQFF.